The 5 T cell receptor beta chains below come from one sample, sequenced in a study of blood T cell repertoires in COVID-19. Sequencing was performed with immunoSEQ multiplex PCR; in TCRdb, only in-frame clones are kept and a portion is missing. The table shows more than 250,000 clones, with approximately 82% occurring only once. The sample was peripheral blood. These receptors were taken from a woman between 50 and 59 years old with acute or convalescent COVID-19.

This clone was found once. This sequence joins TRBV4-2 and TRBJ1-5; TRBD1 aligns across 7 bases. This CDR3 contains 13 residues. Trimming at V came to 1 base and at J to 6 bases, leaving 0 bases not matched to a gene. The germline V gene has CDR1 LGHNA and CDR2 YNFKEQ. This chain's CDR3 is CASSQGQGQPQHF. CDR3 DNA sequence: TGTGCCAGCAGCCAAGGACAGGGTCAGCCCCAGCATTTT.

This chain joins TRBV6-5 and TRBJ1-2; 7 nucleotides agree with TRBD1. This CDR3 is built from 11 residues. Germline V gene lookup returns CDR1 MNHEY and CDR2 SVGAGI. V shed 9 bases and J 6 bases; nucleotides not matched to a gene: 4. CDR3 protein: CASRDSHGYTF. CDR3 nucleotide sequence: TGTGCCAGTCGGGACAGCCATGGCTACACCTTC.

This rearrangement joins TRBV24-1 to TRBJ2-1; TRBD1 is a possible D gene (6 bases). The CDR3 contains 14 residues. Trimming took 5 bases from V and 8 from J, leaving 15 bases between them. Germline V gene sequence: CDR1 KGHDR, CDR2 SFDVKD. The CDR3 region is CATSVGGSGDEQFF. The CDR3 nucleotides are TGTGCCACCAGTGTTGGGGGCTCGGGCGATGAGCAGTTCTTC.

The chain joins TRBV5-5 to TRBJ2-3; 7 bases are a match to TRBD2. CDR3 size: 18 residues. Germline trimming cut 2 bases from V and 0 bases from J; bases unmatched to any gene: 12. Germline assignment: CDR1 SGHKS and CDR2 YYEKEE (reference sequence). CDR3 nucleotides: TGTGCCAGCAGCTTTTTCCAGGGCGGGGGACCTAGCACAGATACGCAGTATTTT. It yields the protein CASSFFQGGGPSTDTQYF.

This rearrangement joins TRBV6-2 or TRBV6-3 to TRBJ2-5; 12 nucleotides match TRBD2. Germline loops: CDR1 MNHEY, CDR2 SVGEGT. V was clipped by 4 bases and J by 1 base; unmatched bases: 7. The CDR3 runs to 17 residues. The CDR3 DNA reads as TGTGCCAGCAGTTTGGGGCTACTAGCGGGGGGCCAAGAGACCCAGTACTTC. Translated, it gives CASSLGLLAGGQETQYF.